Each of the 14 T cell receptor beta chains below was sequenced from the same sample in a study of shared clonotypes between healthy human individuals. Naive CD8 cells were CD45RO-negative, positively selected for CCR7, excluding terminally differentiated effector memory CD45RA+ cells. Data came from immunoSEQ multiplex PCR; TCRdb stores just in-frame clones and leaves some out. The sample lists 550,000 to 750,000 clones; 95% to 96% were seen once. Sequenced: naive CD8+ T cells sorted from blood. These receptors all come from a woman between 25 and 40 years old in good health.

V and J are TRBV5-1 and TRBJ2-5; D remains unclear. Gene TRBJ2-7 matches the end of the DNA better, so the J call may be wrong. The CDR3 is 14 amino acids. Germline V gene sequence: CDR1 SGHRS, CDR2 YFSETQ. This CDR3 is CASSLAQNPYEQYF. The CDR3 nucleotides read TGCGCCAGCAGCTTGGCTCAAAACCCCTACGAGCAGTACTTC.

The CDR3 loop reads CAISEGSNQPQHF. Written as DNA, the CDR3 is TGTGCCATCAGTGAGGGAAGCAATCAGCCCCAGCATTTT. The gene calls are TRBV10-3 and TRBJ1-5; D is unresolved. The CDR3 contains 13 residues. Trimming pared 2 bases from V and 1 base from J, leaving 3 bases between. Germline values: CDR1 ENHRY, CDR2 SYGVKD.

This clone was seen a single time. CDR3 in amino acids: CASSPMGGRPYYEQYF. CDR3 DNA sequence: TGTGCCAGCAGCCCTATGGGCGGGAGGCCCTACTACGAGCAGTACTTC. The chain carries TRBV7-8 and TRBJ2-7; 8 bases are a match to TRBD2. The V and J ends lost 5 bases and 3 bases, in that order; junction bases with no gene match: 12. Germline-derived CDR1 and CDR2 are SGHVS and FQNEAQ. This CDR3 contains 16 residues.

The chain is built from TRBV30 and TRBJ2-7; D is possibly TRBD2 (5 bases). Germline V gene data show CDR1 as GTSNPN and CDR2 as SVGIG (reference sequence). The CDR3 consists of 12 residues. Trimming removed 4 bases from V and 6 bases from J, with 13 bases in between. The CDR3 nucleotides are TGTGCCTGGAATCGGGGAACGGGCGAGCAGTACTTC. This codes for CAWNRGTGEQYF.

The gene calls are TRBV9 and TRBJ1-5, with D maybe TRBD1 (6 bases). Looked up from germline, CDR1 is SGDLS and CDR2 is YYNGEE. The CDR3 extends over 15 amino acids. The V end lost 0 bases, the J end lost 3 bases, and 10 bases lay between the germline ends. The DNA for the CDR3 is TGTGCCAGCAGCGTAGGAGGGGGGGCCAATCAGCCCCAGCATTTT. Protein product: CASSVGGGANQPQHF.

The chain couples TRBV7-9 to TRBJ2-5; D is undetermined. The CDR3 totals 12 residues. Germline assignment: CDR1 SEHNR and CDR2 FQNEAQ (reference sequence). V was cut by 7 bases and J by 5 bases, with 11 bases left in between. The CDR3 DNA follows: TGTGCCAGCACCCCAGTCCGGGAGACCCAGTACTTC. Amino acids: CASTPVRETQYF.

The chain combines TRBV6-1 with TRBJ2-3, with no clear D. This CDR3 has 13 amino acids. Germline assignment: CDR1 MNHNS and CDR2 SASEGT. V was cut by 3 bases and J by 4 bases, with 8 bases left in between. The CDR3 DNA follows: TGTGCCAGCAGTGATTACAACCCAGATACGCAGTATTTT. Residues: CASSDYNPDTQYF.

The CDR3 region is CASSSPGEETQYF. CDR3 in DNA: TGTGCCAGCTCATCCCCTGGGGAAGAGACCCAGTACTTC. This chain uses TRBV18 with TRBJ2-5; D unresolved. V was shortened by 5 bases and J by 3 bases, with 10 bases between the two germline ends. The germline CDR1 and CDR2 sequences are KGHSH and LQKENI. CDR3 length: 13 amino acids.

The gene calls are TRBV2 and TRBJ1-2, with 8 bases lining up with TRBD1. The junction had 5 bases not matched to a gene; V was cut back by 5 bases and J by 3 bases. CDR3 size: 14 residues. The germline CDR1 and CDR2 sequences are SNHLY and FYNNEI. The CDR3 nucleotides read TGTGCCAGCAGTCCGACAGGGGCCTACTATGGCTACACCTTC. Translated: CASSPTGAYYGYTF.

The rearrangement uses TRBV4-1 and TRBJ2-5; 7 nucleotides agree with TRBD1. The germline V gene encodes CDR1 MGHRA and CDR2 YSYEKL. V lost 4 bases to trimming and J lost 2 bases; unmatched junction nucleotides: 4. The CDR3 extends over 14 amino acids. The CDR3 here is CASSPLTGQETQYF. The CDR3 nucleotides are TGCGCCAGCAGCCCCCTGACAGGGCAAGAGACCCAGTACTTC.

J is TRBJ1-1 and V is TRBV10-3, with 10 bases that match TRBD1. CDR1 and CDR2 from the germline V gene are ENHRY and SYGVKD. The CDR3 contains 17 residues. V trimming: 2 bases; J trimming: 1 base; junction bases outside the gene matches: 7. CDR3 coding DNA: TGTGCCATCAGTGAGGGACAGGGGGTGTCTTCGAACACTGAAGCTTTCTTT. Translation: CAISEGQGVSSNTEAFF.

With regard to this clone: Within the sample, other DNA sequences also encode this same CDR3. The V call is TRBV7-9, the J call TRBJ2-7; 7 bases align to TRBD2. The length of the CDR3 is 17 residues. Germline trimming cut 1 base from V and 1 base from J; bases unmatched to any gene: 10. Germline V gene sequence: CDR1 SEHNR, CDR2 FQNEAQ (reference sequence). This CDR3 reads CASSLGLAGEFSYEQYF. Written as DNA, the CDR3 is TGTGCCAGCAGCTTAGGACTAGCAGGAGAGTTTTCCTACGAGCAGTACTTC.

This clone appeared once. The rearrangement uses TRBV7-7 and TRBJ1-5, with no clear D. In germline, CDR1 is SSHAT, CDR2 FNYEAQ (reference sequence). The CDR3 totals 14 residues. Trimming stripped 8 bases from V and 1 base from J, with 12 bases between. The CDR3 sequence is CASLEGMSNQPQHF. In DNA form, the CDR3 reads TGTGCCAGCTTAGAAGGGATGAGCAATCAGCCCCAGCATTTT.

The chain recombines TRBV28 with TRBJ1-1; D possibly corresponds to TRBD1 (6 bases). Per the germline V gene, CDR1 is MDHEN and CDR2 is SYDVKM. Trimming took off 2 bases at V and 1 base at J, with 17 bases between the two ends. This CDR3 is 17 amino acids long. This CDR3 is CASSLPPRGIRNTEAFF. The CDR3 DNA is TGTGCCAGCAGTTTACCTCCCAGGGGAATACGGAACACTGAAGCTTTCTTT.